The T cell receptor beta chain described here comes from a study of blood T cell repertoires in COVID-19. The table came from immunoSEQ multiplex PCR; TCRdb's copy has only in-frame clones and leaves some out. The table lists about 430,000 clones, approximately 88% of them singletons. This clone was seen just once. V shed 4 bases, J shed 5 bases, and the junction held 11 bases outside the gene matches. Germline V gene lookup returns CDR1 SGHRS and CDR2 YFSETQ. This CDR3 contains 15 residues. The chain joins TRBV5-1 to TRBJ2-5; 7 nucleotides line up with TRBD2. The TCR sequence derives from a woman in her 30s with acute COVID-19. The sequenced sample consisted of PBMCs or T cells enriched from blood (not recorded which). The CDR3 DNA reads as TGCGCCAGCAGCCTACGACTAGCCTATATGGAGACCCAGTACTTC. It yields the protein CASSLRLAYMETQYF.